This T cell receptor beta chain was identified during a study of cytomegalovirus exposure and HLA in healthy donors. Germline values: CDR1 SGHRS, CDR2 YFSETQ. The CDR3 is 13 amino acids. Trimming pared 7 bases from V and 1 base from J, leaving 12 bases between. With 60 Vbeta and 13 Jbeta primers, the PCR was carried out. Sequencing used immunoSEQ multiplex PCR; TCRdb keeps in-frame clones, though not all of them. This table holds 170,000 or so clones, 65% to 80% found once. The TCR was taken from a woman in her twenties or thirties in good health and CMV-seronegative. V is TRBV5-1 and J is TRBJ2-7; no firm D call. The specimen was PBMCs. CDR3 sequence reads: CASSPDSSYEQYF. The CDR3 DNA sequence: TGCGCCAGCTCGCCCGACTCGTCCTACGAGCAGTACTTC.